This T cell receptor beta chain was sequenced for a study of shared clonotypes between healthy human individuals. Overall study: Three plates each covered CD4 naive and memory; CD8 naive two, CD8 memory one. Study-wide results and limits: Naive subsets generally exceeded memory subsets in estimated richness.

The germline CDR1 and CDR2 sequences are MNHNS and SASEGT. V shed 2 bases and J shed 5 bases, with 12 bases lying between them. CDR3 length: 14 residues. Notes on this clone: Its antigen is undetermined.

Assay: immunoSEQ multiplex PCR; the TCRdb copy retains only in-frame clones and omits some. The sample holds about 1.1 million clones, 70% to 85% seen once. The donors were adults (healthy and HIV-negative) with no recent acute infections or vaccinations. This sequence joins TRBV6-1 and TRBJ1-1; unclear D gene. This receptor was identified in a man in his late teens or twenties in good health. Some clones in this sample may be carry-over from other donors' samples. The specimen sequenced was memory CD4+ T cells from PBMCs. As for subset: CD45RA-negative fraction. The CDR3 coding sequence is TGTGCCAGCAGTGAATCCAAGGGAAGGACTGAAGCTTTCTTT. Amino acid sequence: CASSESKGRTEAFF.